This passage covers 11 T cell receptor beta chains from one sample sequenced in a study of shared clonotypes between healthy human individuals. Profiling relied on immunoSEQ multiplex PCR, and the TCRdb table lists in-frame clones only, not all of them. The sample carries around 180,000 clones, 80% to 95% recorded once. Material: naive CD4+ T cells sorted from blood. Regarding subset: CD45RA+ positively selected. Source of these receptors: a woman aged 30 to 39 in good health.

CDR3 protein: CASSRYLEAGIAYEQYF. For the CDR3, the DNA is TGTGCCAGCAGTCGATACCTCGAAGCGGGAATCGCCTACGAGCAGTACTTC. The chain carries TRBV28 and TRBJ2-7, with 7 bases fitting TRBD2. CDR3 size: 17 residues. V lost 5 bases, J lost 2 bases, and 15 bases stayed unmatched. Germline V gene sequence: CDR1 MDHEN, CDR2 SYDVKM.

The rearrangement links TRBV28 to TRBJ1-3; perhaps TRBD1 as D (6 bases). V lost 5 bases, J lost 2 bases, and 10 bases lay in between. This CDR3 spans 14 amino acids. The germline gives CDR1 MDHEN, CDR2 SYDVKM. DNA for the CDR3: TGTGCCAGCAGTCACCAGGGGCCTGGAAACACCATATATTTT. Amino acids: CASSHQGPGNTIYF.

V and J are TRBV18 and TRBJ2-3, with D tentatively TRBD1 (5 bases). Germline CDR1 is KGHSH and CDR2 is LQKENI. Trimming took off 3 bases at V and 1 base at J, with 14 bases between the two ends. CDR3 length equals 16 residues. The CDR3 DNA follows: TGTGCCAGCTCACCTTCATCAGGGTCCCGCACAGATACGCAGTATTTT. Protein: CASSPSSGSRTDTQYF. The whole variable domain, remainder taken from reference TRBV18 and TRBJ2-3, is NAGVMQNPRHLVRRRGQEARLRCSPMKGHSHVYWYRQLPEEGLKFMVYLQKENIIDESGMPKERFSAEFPKEGPSILRIQQVVRGDSAAYFCASSPSSGSRTDTQYFGPGTRLTVL.

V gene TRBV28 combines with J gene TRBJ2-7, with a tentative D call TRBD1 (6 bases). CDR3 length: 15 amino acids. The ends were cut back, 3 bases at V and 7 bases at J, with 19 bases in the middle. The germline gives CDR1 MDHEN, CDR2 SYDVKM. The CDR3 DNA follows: TGTGCCAGCAGTTTGCCCTACAGGGAAGTAGAGGAGCAGTACTTC. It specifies CASSLPYREVEEQYF. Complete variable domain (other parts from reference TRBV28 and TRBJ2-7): DVKVTQSSRYLVKRTGEKVFLECVQDMDHENMFWYRQDPGLGLRLIYFSYDVKMKEKGDIPEGYSVSREKKERFSLILESASTNQTSMYLCASSLPYREVEEQYFGPGTRLTVT.

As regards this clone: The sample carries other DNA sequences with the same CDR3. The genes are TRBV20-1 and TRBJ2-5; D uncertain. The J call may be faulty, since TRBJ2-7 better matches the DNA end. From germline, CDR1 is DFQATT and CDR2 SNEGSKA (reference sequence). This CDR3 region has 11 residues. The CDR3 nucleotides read TGCAGTGCTAGGCCCTCCTACGAGCAGTACTTC. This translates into CSARPSYEQYF.

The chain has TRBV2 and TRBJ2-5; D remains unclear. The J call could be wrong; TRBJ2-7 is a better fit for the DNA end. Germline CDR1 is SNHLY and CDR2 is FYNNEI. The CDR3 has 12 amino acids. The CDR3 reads CASEFNSYEQYF. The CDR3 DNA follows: TGTGCCAGCGAGTTTAACTCCTACGAGCAGTACTTC.

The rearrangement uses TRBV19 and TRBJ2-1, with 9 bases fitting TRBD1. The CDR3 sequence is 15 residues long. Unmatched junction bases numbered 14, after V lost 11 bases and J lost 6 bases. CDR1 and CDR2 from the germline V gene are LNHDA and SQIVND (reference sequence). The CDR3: CACNAGDRDINEQFF. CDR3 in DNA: TGTGCCTGCAACGCCGGGGACAGGGATATCAATGAGCAGTTCTTC.

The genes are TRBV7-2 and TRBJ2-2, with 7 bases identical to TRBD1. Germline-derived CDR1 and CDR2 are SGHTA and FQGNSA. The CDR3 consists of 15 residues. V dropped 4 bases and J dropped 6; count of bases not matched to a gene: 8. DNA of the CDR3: TGTGCCAGCAGCTCCCTGTCAGGGGGAGCCGGGGAGCTGTTTTTT. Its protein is CASSSLSGGAGELFF.

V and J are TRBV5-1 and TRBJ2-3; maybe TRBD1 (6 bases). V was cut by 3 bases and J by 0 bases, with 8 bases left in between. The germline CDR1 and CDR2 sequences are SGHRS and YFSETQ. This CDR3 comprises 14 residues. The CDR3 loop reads CASSSGQSTDTQYF. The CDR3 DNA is TGCGCCAGCAGCTCCGGACAGAGCACAGATACGCAGTATTTT.

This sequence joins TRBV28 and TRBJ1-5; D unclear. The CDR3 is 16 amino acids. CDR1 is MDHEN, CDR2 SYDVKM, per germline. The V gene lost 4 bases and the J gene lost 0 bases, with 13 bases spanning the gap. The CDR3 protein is CASSSFGQLSNQPQHF. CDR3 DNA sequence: TGTGCCAGCAGTTCCTTCGGGCAGCTTAGCAATCAGCCCCAGCATTTT.

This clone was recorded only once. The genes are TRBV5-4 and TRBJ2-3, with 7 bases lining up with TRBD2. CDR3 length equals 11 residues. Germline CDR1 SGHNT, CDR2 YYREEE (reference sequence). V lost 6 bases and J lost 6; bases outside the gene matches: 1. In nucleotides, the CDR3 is TGTGCCAGCACAGCGGGGGATACGCAGTATTTT. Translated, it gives CASTAGDTQYF.